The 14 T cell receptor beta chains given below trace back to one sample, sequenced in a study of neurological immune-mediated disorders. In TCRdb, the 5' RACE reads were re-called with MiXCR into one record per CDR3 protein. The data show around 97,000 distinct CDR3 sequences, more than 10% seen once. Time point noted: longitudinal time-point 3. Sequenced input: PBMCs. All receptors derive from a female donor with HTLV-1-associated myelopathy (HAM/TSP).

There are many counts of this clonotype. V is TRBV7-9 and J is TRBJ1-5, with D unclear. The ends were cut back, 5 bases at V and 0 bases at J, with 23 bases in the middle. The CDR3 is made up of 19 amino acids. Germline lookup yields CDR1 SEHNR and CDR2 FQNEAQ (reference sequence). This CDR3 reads CASSLTGVARLYSNQPQHF. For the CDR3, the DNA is TGTGCCAGCAGCCTCACTGGGGTGGCTCGCCTTTATAGCAATCAGCCCCAGCATTTT.

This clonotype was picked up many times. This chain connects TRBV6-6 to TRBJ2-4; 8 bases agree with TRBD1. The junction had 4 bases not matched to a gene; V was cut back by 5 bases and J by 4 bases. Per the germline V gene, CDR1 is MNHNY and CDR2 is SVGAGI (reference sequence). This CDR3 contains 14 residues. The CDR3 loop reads CASSVQGEKNIQYF. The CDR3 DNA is TGTGCCAGCAGTGTACAGGGGGAGAAAAACATTCAGTACTTC.

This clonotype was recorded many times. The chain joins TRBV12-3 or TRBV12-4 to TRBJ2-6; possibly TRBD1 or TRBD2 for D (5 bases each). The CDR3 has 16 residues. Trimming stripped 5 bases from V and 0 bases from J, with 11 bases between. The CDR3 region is CASSLSGASGANVLTF. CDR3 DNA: TGTGCCAGCAGTCTTTCCGGGGCCTCTGGGGCCAACGTCCTGACTTTC.

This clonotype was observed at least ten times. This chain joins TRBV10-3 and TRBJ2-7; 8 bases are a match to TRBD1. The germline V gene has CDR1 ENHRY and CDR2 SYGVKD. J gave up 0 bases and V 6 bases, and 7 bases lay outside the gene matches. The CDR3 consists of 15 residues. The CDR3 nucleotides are TGTGCCATCAGCTCCACACAGGGGGTCTCCTACGAGCAGTACTTC. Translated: CAISSTQGVSYEQYF.

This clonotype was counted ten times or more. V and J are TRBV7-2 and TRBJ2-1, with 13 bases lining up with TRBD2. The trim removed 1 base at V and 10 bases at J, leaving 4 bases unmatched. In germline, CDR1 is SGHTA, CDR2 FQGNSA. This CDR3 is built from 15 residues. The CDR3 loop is CASSLGAGLAGEQFF. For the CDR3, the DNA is TGTGCCAGCAGCTTAGGCGCGGGACTAGCGGGGGAGCAGTTCTTC.

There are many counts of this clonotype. The CDR3, as DNA: TGCAGTGCCCCTGACCTGGGTAGTGAAGCTTTCTTT. The encoded protein is CSAPDLGSEAFF. The V call is TRBV20-1, the J call TRBJ1-1; D is unclear. Germline CDR1 and CDR2: DFQATT and SNEGSKA (reference sequence). Trimming cost V 6 bases and J 7 bases, with 15 bases left between them. The CDR3 contains 12 residues.

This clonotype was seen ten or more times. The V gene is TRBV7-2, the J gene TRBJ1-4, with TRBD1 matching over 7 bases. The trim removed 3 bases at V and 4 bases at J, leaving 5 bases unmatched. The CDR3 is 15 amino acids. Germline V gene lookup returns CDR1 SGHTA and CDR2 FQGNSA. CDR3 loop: CASSFRQGSNEKLFF. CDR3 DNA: TGTGCCAGCAGCTTCCGACAGGGAAGTAATGAAAAACTGTTTTTT.

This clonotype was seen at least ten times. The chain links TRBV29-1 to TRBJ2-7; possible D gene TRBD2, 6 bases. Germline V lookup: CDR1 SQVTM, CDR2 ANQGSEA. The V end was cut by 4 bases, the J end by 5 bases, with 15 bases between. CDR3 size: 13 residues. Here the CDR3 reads CSVVEFRGNEQYF. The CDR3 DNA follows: TGCAGCGTTGTTGAGTTTCGGGGGAACGAGCAGTACTTC.

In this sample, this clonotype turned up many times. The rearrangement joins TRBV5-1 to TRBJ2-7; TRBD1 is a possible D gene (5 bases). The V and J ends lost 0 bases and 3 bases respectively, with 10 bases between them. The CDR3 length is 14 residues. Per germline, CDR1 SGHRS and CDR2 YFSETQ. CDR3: CASSLGGRDYEQYF. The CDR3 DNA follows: TGCGCCAGCAGCTTGGGTGGCAGGGACTACGAGCAGTACTTC. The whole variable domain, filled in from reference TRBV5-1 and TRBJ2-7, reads KAGVTQTPRYLIKTRGQQVTLSCSPISGHRSVSWYQQTPGQGLQFLFEYFSETQRNKGNFPGRFSGRQFSNSRSEMNVSTLELGDSALYLCASSLGGRDYEQYFGPGTRLTVT.

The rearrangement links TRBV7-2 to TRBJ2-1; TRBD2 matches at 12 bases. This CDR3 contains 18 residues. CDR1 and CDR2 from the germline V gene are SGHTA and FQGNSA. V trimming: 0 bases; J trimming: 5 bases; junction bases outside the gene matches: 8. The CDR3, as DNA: TGTGCCAGCAGCTTAGCCCCCGCCCTAGCGGGGGGGGACAATGAGCAGTTCTTC. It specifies CASSLAPALAGGDNEQFF.

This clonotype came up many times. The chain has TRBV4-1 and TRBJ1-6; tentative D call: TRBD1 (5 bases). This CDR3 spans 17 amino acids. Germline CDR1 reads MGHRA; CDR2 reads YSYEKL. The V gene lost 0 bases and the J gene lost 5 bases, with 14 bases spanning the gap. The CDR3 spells CASSQEAGVNHNSPLHF. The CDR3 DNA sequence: TGCGCCAGCAGCCAAGAGGCGGGGGTAAACCATAATTCACCCCTCCACTTT.

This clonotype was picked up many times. This chain's CDR3 is CSAEIGGGIGTQYF. For the CDR3, the DNA is TGCAGTGCGGAAATTGGGGGGGGTATTGGGACCCAGTACTTC. The chain uses TRBV20-1 and TRBJ2-5; TRBD2 matches at 7 bases. Unmatched junction bases numbered 14, after V lost 6 bases and J lost 7 bases. Germline V lookup: CDR1 DFQATT, CDR2 SNEGSKA (reference sequence). This CDR3 has 14 amino acids.

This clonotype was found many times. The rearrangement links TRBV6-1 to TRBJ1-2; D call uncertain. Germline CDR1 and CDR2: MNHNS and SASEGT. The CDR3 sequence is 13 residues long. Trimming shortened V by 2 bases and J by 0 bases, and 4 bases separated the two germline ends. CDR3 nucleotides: TGTGCCAGCAGTGAAAGAGCTAACTATGGCTACACCTTC. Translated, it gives CASSERANYGYTF.

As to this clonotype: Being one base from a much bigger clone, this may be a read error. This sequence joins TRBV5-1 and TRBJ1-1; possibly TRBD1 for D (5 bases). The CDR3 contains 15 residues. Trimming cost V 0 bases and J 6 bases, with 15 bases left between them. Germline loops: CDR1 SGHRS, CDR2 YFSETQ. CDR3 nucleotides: TGCGCCAGCAGCTTGGCCGACGGGGACGACCCTGAAGCTTTCTTT. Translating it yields CASSLADGDDPEAFF. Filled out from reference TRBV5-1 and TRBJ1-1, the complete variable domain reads KAGVTQTPRYLIKTRGQQVTLSCSPISGHRSVSWYQQTPGQGLQFLFEYFSETQRNKGNFPGRFSGRQFSNSRSEMNVSTLELGDSALYLCASSLADGDDPEAFFGQGTRLTVV.